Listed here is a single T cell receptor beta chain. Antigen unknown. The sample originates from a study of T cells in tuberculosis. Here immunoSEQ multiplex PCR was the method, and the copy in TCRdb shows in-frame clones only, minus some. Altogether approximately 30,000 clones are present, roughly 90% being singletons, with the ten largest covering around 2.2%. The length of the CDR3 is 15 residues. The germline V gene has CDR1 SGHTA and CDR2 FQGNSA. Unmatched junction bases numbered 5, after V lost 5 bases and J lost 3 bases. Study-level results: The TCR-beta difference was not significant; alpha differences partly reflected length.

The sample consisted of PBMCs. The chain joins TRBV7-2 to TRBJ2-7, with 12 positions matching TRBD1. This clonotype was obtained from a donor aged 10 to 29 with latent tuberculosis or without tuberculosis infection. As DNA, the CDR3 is TGTGCCAGCAGCCCCGGGACAGGGGGCTTCTACGAGCAGTACTTC. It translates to CASSPGTGGFYEQYF.